This T cell receptor (beta chain) was recorded in a study of response to subunit inactivated influenza vaccine. The study's findings and limits: After each seasonal influenza vaccination, few new T cells are recruited, the authors suggested.

Germline V CDR1 and CDR2: MDHEN, SYDVKM. This CDR3 is 16 amino acids long. Trimming took 2 bases from V and 0 from J, leaving 14 bases between them. A note on this clonotype: The antigen is undetermined.

TCRdb recomputed calls from the RT-PCR reads with MiXCR, one row per CDR3 protein. The data show over 150,000 distinct CDR3 sequences, roughly 14% seen once. This sample comprised CD8+ T cells sorted from PBMCs, obtained 5 days after vaccination. This TCR came from a man aged 50-59 years who received an inactivated influenza vaccine. V usage is TRBV28 and J usage is TRBJ2-7; D unclear. The CDR3 loop is CASSLTPAASSYEQYF. As DNA, the CDR3 is TGTGCCAGCAGTTTAACTCCGGCAGCGAGCTCCTACGAGCAGTACTTC.